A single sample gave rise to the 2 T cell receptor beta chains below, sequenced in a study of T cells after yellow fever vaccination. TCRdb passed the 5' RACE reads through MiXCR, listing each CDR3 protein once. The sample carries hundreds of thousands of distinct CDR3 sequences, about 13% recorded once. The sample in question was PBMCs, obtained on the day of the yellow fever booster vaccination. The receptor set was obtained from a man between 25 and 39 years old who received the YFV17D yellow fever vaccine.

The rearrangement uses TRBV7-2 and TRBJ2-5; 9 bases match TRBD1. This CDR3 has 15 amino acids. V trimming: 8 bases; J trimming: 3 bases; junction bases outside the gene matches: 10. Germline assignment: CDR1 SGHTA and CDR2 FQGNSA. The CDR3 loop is CASGTGPKAEETQYF. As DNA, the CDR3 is TGTGCCAGCGGGACAGGGCCTAAAGCGGAAGAGACCCAGTACTTC. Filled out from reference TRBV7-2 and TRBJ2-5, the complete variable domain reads GAGVSQSPSNKVTEKGKDVELRCDPISGHTALYWYRQSLGQGLEFLIYFQGNSAPDKSGLPSDRFSAERTGGSVSTLTIQRTQQEDSAVYLCASGTGPKAEETQYFGPGTRLLVL.

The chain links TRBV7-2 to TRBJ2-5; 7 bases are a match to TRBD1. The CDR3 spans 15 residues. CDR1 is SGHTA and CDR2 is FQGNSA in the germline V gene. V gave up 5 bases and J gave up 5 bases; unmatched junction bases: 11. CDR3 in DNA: TGTGCCAGCAGCGACCGGGACAGTTCTTTTGAGACCCAGTACTTC. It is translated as CASSDRDSSFETQYF.